This T cell receptor (beta chain) was recovered during a study of cytomegalovirus exposure and HLA in healthy donors. Overall study context: An analysis done earlier identified approximately 120 million unique TCR beta sequences from around 180 million T cells. Assignment to the Caucasian-associated ancestry cluster applied to roughly 80% of the roughly 400 genotyped donors. Findings and limits, study-wide: Later work found most CMV-associated TCR beta chains apparently HLA-restricted.

Notes on this clone: Antigen unknown.

Researchers ran the PCR with 60 Vbeta and 13 Jbeta primers. TCRdb's table, derived via immunoSEQ multiplex PCR, lists solely in-frame clones and lacks some. The sample contains 64,000 or so clones, about 73% of which appear only once. The CDR3 extends over 15 amino acids. V was clipped by 9 bases and J by 1 base; unmatched bases: 8. Germline values: CDR1 LNHDA, CDR2 SQIVND (reference sequence). The TCR comes from a woman aged 45-65 years in good health and CMV-seropositive. The chain combines TRBV19 with TRBJ1-5, with 8 bases fitting TRBD1. Sequenced input: PBMCs. The CDR3 is CASSPTGASNQPQHF. The CDR3 nucleotides read TGTGCCAGCAGCCCGACAGGGGCCAGCAATCAGCCCCAGCATTTT. Full variable domain (rest looked up from reference TRBV19 and TRBJ1-5): DGGITQSPKYLFRKEGQNVTLSCEQNLNHDAMYWYRQDPGQGLRLIYYSQIVNDFQKGDIAEGYSVSREKKESFPLTVTSAQKNPTAFYLCASSPTGASNQPQHFGDGTRLSIL.